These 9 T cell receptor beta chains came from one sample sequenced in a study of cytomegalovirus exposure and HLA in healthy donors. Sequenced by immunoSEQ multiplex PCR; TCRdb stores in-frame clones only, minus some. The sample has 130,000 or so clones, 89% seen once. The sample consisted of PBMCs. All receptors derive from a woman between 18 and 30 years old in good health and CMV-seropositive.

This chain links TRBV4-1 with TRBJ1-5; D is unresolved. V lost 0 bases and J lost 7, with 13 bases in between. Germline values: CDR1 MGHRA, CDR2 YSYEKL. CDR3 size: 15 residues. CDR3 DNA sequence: TGCGCCAGCAGCCAAGAATTCCCCTCCCGGCAGCCCCAGCATTTT. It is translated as CASSQEFPSRQPQHF.

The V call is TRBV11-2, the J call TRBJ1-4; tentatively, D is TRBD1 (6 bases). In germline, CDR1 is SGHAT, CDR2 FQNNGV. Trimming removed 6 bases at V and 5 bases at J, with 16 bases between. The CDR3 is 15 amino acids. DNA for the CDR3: TGTGCCAGCAGTCAGGGGACGGGGCGGAATGAAAAACTGTTTTTT. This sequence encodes CASSQGTGRNEKLFF.

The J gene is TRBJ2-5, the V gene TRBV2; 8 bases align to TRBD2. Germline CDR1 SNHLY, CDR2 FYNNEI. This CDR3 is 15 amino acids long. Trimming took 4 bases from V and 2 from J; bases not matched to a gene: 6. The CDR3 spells CASSVASGGQETQYF. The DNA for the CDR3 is TGTGCCAGCAGTGTGGCCAGCGGGGGACAAGAGACCCAGTACTTC.

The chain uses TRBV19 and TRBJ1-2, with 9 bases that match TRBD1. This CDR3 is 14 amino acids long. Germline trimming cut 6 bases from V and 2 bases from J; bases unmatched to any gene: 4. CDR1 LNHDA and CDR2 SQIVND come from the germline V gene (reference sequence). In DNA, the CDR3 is TGTGCCAGTAGACCCGACAGGGGGAACTATGGCTACACCTTC. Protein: CASRPDRGNYGYTF.

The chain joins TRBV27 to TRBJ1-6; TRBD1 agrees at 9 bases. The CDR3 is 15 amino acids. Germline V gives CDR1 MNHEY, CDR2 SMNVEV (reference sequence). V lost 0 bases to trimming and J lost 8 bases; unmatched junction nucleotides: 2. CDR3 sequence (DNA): TGTGCCAGCAGTTTATCGGGACAGGGTTATTCACCCCTCCACTTT. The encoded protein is CASSLSGQGYSPLHF.

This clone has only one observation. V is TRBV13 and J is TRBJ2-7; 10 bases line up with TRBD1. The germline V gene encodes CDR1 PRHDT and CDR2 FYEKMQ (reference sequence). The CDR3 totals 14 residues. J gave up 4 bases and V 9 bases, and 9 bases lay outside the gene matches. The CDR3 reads CASKRGTGAYEQYF. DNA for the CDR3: TGTGCCAGTAAAAGGGGGACAGGGGCTTACGAGCAGTACTTC.

The CDR3 DNA follows: TGTGCCAGCAGCTTGGTGGGGCGTGTTAGAGAGGATGAGCAGTTCTTC. Translated, it gives CASSLVGRVREDEQFF. The V gene is TRBV5-4, the J gene TRBJ2-1, with D tentatively TRBD1 (5 bases). This CDR3 contains 16 residues. The germline V gene encodes CDR1 SGHNT and CDR2 YYREEE (reference sequence). V was pared by 0 bases and J by 8 bases, with 18 bases between.

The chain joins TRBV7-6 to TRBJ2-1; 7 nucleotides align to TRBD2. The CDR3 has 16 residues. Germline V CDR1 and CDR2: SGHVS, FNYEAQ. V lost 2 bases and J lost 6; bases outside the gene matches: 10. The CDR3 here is CASSLFGSGPFNEQFF. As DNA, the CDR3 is TGTGCCAGCAGCTTATTCGGTAGCGGGCCTTTCAATGAGCAGTTCTTC.

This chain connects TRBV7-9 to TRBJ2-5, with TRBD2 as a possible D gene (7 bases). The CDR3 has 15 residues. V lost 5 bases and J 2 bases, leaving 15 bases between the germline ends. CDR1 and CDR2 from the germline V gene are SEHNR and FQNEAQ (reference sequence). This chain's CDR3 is CASSLRGGLQETQYF. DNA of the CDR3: TGTGCCAGCAGCCTTAGGGGGGGCCTACAAGAGACCCAGTACTTC.